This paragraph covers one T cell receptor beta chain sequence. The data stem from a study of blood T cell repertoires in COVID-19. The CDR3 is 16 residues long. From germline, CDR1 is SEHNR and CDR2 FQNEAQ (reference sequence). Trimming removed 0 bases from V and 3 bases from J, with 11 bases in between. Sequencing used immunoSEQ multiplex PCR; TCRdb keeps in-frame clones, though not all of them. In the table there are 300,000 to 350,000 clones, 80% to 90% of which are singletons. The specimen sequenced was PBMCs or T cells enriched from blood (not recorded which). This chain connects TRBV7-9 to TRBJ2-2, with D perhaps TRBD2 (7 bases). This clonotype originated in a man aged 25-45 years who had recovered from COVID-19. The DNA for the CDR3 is TGTGCCAGCAGCTTAGCCGGGGGGCGTTACACCGGGGAGCTGTTTTTT. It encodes CASSLAGGRYTGELFF.